This TCR beta chain was observed in a study of shared clonotypes between healthy human individuals (dated by TCRdb to about 2020). Regarding the study in general: A couple of women and three men aged 18 to 49 years were included in the cohort. For each donor, CD4 naive and CD4 memory were each run on three plates, CD8 naive on two plates, and CD8 memory on one plate. To estimate repertoire size and how much clonotype sharing occurs between individuals, the study deeply sequenced the blood TCR repertoires of about five healthy adults. Libraries were prepared and TCR repertoires were sequenced by different laboratories using diverse techniques, in order to increase sequencing depth and limit assay-specific biases. Leukapheresis yielded between about 0.85 and 10 billion PBMCs per donor. Study-wide conclusions, independent of this receptor: Sharing across a handful of donors was observed for about 5% of naive CD4, under 4% of naive CD8, 2.3% of memory CD4, and around 0.42% of memory CD8 clonotypes. Pairwise subsampling indicated that sequencing depth was expected to affect the degree of clonotype sharing among donors. Estimated clonotype richness was generally larger for naive than for memory subsets. The small number of donors limited the genetic and exposure-history diversity represented. Even with the large sequencing depth, rarefaction of the sorted-subset datasets indicated that sequencing was incomplete. Higher generation probabilities were observed for clonotypes shared by all four sorted-subset donors than for non-shared clonotypes. Sampling was restricted to blood, and TCR repertoires in tissue are likely to differ from TCR repertoires in blood.

TCR CDR3 regions were amplified from genomic DNA by multiplex PCR using the deep immunoSEQ assay. For each cell subset, the extracted genomic DNA was distributed evenly across all wells of several immunoSEQ 96-well plates, and each plate served as one replicate. For sorted subsets, approximately 200 ng of genomic DNA, equivalent to some 30,000 T cell genomes, went into each replicate PCR. Purified libraries were measured with a Qubit 3.0 fluorometer, size-checked on a Bioanalyzer 2100, and measured again with the KAPA Library Quantification kit. Each immunoSEQ 96-well plate was sequenced on its own single-read 150-cycle Illumina NextSeq 550 flow cell. In the paper's pipeline: Because the immunoSEQ output held only junctional sequences and lacked quality scores, the filtering could not match the filtering applied to full-length reads. To assign V/J genes and CDR3, sequences were annotated using PyIR, a Python wrapper for IgBLAST v1.9, with IMGT germline references. Reads with weak V/J assignments (E-value above 1e-6), missing CDR3, stop codons, out-of-frame junctions, or ambiguous translated residues were removed. V3J clonotypes were defined by identical inferred V gene, J gene, and CDR3 amino acid sequence. Percentage overlap between repertoires was calculated by dividing the number of shared unique clonotypes by the size of the smaller repertoire. Richness of each repertoire was evaluated using RTK rarefaction, the Chao1 estimator, and Recon v2.1 estimates of unobserved clonotypes. OLGA was used to compute generation probabilities for all TCRbeta clonotypes that the gDNA method yielded from a handful of donors. In TCRdb, the immuneACCESS table is reduced to in-frame sequences with V and J assigned. These tables do not hold every clone; where another copy was compared, an unresolved V gene accounts for under half, and the others remain unexplained. Clonal size and the V and J genes are those of that table, whereas D and trimming came from the DNA. The sample has about 680,000 clones on record, roughly 73% of them singletons. The ten largest make up around 1.8% of the sample.

Healthy HIV-negative adults with no recently reported acute infections or vaccinations were included as donors. Every donor was a Caucasian adult living in Nashville, Tennessee, USA. CD4+ T cells were enriched by magnetic negative selection, after which naive cells were positively selected on CD45RA and the negative fraction was taken as the memory subset. After blood collection by leukapheresis, PBMCs were isolated using Ficoll-Histopaque density gradient centrifugation and then cryopreserved in the vapor phase of liquid nitrogen. Analytical flow cytometry was used to check the purity and quantity of every magnetically sorted T cell population. Genomic DNA was isolated from each sorted fraction and quantified by UV absorbance on a Nanodrop 2000c. Worth noting for this clone: The antigen it recognizes is unknown. Base qualities are not provided; no much larger clone lies one nucleotide away.

Including cysteine and phenylalanine, the CDR3 has 12 amino acids. The only DNA kept is the CDR3, 36 bases in frame from the first base. The germline V gene encodes CDR1 LNHDA and CDR2 SQIVND (reference sequence). Trimming at the junction amounts to 4 bases on V and 8 bases on J, and the germline ends lie 11 bases apart. The sequenced sample consisted of memory CD4+ T cells sorted from blood. The meaning of the sample's cell subset or site label: CD45RA-negative fraction. The rearranged segments are TRBV19 and TRBJ1-2, with a weak D call of TRBD1 (5 bases match). This TCR was recovered from a woman in her thirties in good health. This receptor has the CDR3 CASSNQGSGYTF. The DNA reads as follows: TGTGCCAGTAGTAACCAGGGTAGCGGCTACACCTTC.